This is a list of T cell receptor beta chains from one sample in a study of T cell repertoires in cytomegalovirus infection. TCRdb ran MiXCR on the reads and lists one entry per CDR3 protein. Of some 400,000 distinct CDR3 sequences in the sample, roughly 18% are singletons; the top ten hold approximately 10%. Source material: PBMCs. The receptors shown here come from a human donor in good health (CMV status not recorded). Some clones in this sample may be carry-over from other donors' samples. CDR3s include the opening cysteine and the closing phenylalanine or tryptophan. D genes are given only for firm matches. Not all rows give a size; the values are once, few, many and, for expanded clones, a class.

V,J,size,D,CDR3,DNA
TRBV7-6,TRBJ1-4,many,.,CASSLWPREKLFF,TGTGCCAGCAGCTTGTGGCCTCGAGAAAAACTGTTTTTT
TRBV7-6,TRBJ1-4,many,TRBD1,CASSLGGQINEKLFF,TGTGCCAGCAGCTTAGGGGGACAGATTAATGAAAAACTGTTTTTT
TRBV6-6,TRBJ1-4,.,.,CASRLEDSQKLFF,TGTGCCAGCAGACTCGAAGACAGTCAAAAACTGTTTTTT
TRBV24-1,TRBJ1-5,few,.,CATTRGSCSNQPQHF,TGTGCCACCACTCGGGGCAGTTGTAGCAATCAGCCCCAGCATTTT
TRBV7-9,TRBJ2-7,few,.,CASSLPDSYEQYF,TGTGCCAGCAGCTTACCGGACTCCTACGAGCAGTACTTC
TRBV7-2,TRBJ2-7,many,TRBD1,CASSSDRVWEQYF,TGTGCCAGCAGCTCGGACAGGGTGTGGGAGCAGTACTTC
TRBV29-1,TRBJ2-1,few,.,CSVNSVPEQFF,TGCAGCGTTAATAGCGTGCCTGAGCAGTTCTTC
TRBV18,TRBJ2-1,few,.,CASSPPKPSNEQFF,TGTGCCAGCTCACCACCGAAACCTAGCAATGAGCAGTTCTTC
TRBV7-6,TRBJ2-5,.,.,CASSLLTAFDETQYF,TGTGCCAGCAGCTTACTGACAGCTTTTGACGAGACCCAGTACTTC
TRBV12-5,TRBJ2-1,few,TRBD2,CASGLVKHGTSGSNEQFF,TGTGCTAGTGGTTTGGTAAAGCATGGGACTAGCGGGAGTAATGAGCAGTTCTTC
TRBV7-2,TRBJ2-1,many,TRBD2,CASSLARGTSGPQRPGSYNEQFF,TGTGCCAGCAGCTTAGCGCGGGGGACTAGCGGGCCCCAAAGGCCGGGTTCCTACAATGAGCAGTTCTTC
TRBV7-8,TRBJ2-7,many,TRBD2,CASSRSGIRYEQYF,TGTGCCAGCAGCCGCAGCGGGATAAGATACGAGCAGTACTTC
TRBV5-6,TRBJ2-7,.,.,CASSLASGPTYEQYF,TGTGCCAGCAGCTTGGCTTCGGGCCCGACCTACGAGCAGTACTTC
TRBV7-9,TRBJ1-1,few,.,CASRTPEGKAFF,TGTGCCAGCAGAACCCCAGAGGGTAAAGCTTTCTTT
TRBV7-8,TRBJ2-7,many,.,CASSLASGQKQYF,TGTGCCAGCAGCTTAGCGTCGGGACAAAAGCAGTACTTC
TRBV12-3/TRBV12-4,TRBJ2-1,few,TRBD2,CATSKRGGWNEQFF,TGTGCCACCAGTAAGCGGGGGGGCTGGAATGAGCAGTTCTTC
TRBV28,TRBJ2-2,.,TRBD1,CASRQGQGDTGELFF,TGTGCCAGCAGACAAGGACAGGGAGACACCGGGGAGCTGTTTTTT
TRBV20-1,TRBJ1-4,.,TRBD1,CSASGSQGGTNEKLFF,TGCAGTGCTTCCGGGAGTCAAGGGGGCACTAATGAAAAACTGTTTTTT
TRBV20-1,TRBJ1-4,.,.,CSASAGETEKLFF,TGCAGTGCTAGTGCAGGAGAGACTGAAAAACTGTTTTTT
TRBV20-1,TRBJ2-3,few,TRBD2,CSAQRGAHTDTQYF,TGCAGTGCACAGCGGGGGGCCCACACAGATACGCAGTATTTT
TRBV6-6,TRBJ2-3,.,.,CASTLLPPRGSEDTQYF,TGTGCCAGCACCCTTCTTCCCCCCCGGGGGAGTGAAGATACGCAGTATTTT
TRBV12-3/TRBV12-4,TRBJ2-4,few,.,CASSLWGNIQYF,TGTGCCAGCAGTTTATGGGGCAACATTCAGTACTTC
TRBV6-1,TRBJ2-7,many,.,CASSLGLMNEQYF,TGTGCCAGCAGTTTGGGACTTATGAACGAGCAGTACTTC
TRBV7-2,TRBJ1-3,many,.,CASSLSKQLSGNTIYF,TGTGCCAGCAGCCTAAGTAAGCAGCTCTCTGGAAACACCATATATTTT
TRBV7-2,TRBJ2-3,many,TRBD2,CASSLVRGDSTQYF,TGTGCCAGCAGCTTAGTGCGGGGGGACTCTACGCAGTATTTT
TRBV20-1,TRBJ1-6,.,.,CSAREAGPNSPLHF,TGCAGTGCTAGAGAGGCAGGGCCAAATTCACCCCTCCACTTT
TRBV7-8,TRBJ2-1,many,.,CASSPDSGLGDEQFF,TGTGCCAGCAGCCCCGACTCCGGGTTGGGCGATGAGCAGTTCTTC
TRBV19,TRBJ2-7,many,.,CASSGQFTPYEQYF,TGTGCCAGTAGTGGTCAGTTCACCCCCTACGAGCAGTACTTC
TRBV7-2,TRBJ2-1,many,TRBD2,CASSPRSSGGPYNEQFF,TGTGCCAGCAGCCCAAGGTCTTCGGGAGGGCCTTACAATGAGCAGTTCTTC
TRBV18,TRBJ2-2,.,TRBD2,CASSPLRTSLNTGELFF,TGTGCCAGCTCACCACTAAGGACTAGCTTAAACACCGGGGAGCTGTTTTTT
TRBV7-9,TRBJ1-4,few,TRBD1,CASSLGDRTNEKLFF,TGTGCCAGCAGCTTAGGGGACAGAACTAATGAAAAACTGTTTTTT
TRBV11-2,TRBJ2-7,.,TRBD1,CASSFDRAREQYF,TGTGCCAGCAGCTTTGACAGGGCTCGCGAGCAGTACTTC
TRBV4-2,TRBJ2-7,few,.,CASSQLLTALSTYEQYF,TGTGCCAGCAGCCAACTACTAACGGCCCTCTCTACCTACGAGCAGTACTTC
TRBV10-3,TRBJ1-1,few,.,CAISEAGNPREAFF,TGTGCCATCAGTGAGGCAGGGAACCCCAGGGAAGCTTTCTTT
TRBV19,TRBJ2-1,.,TRBD2,CASSIRREYNEQFF,TGTGCCAGTAGTATAAGGCGGGAGTACAATGAGCAGTTCTTC
TRBV7-9,TRBJ1-1,many,.,CASSWWTASSTEAFF,TGTGCCAGCAGCTGGTGGACAGCCTCCTCCACTGAAGCTTTCTTT
TRBV12-3/TRBV12-4,TRBJ2-3,many,.,CASSQSDSTDTQYF,TGTGCCAGCAGCCAATCGGACAGCACAGATACGCAGTATTTT
TRBV10-3,TRBJ2-2,.,.,CAIRQGPSTAGELFF,TGTGCCATCAGACAGGGACCCTCAACCGCCGGGGAGCTGTTTTTT
TRBV20-1,TRBJ2-5,few,TRBD1,CSARKGARAETQYF,TGCAGTGCTAGAAAGGGGGCACGGGCAGAGACCCAGTACTTC
TRBV7-6,TRBJ1-1,many,.,CASSLWTSIHTEAFF,TGTGCCAGCAGCCTTTGGACTTCAATCCACACTGAAGCTTTCTTT
TRBV6-6,TRBJ2-7,.,.,CASTWVADYEQYF,TGTGCCAGCACGTGGGTAGCGGATTACGAGCAGTACTTC
TRBV13,TRBJ2-3,few,.,CASSSGDADTQYF,TGTGCCAGCAGCTCCGGGGATGCAGATACGCAGTATTTT
TRBV12-3/TRBV12-4,TRBJ1-5,.,.,CASSFFFFGRQGPYQPQHF,TGTGCCAGCAGTTTCTTCTTCTTTGGGAGGCAGGGCCCTTATCAGCCCCAGCATTTT
TRBV6-5,TRBJ2-1,.,.,CASSYGRQNNEQFF,TGTGCCAGCAGTTACGGGAGACAGAACAATGAGCAGTTCTTC
TRBV7-9,TRBJ2-5,many,.,CASRGREYETQYF,TGTGCCAGCCGAGGTCGGGAGTATGAGACCCAGTACTTC
TRBV7-8,TRBJ1-5,many,.,CASSTRDTLKPQHF,TGTGCCAGCAGTACTAGGGACACTTTAAAGCCCCAGCATTTT
TRBV9,TRBJ2-1,few,TRBD2,CASSVSSGSIDNEQFF,TGTGCCAGCAGCGTCTCTAGCGGGAGTATCGACAATGAGCAGTTCTTC
TRBV11-2,TRBJ2-2,many,TRBD1,CASSLRQGAGELFF,TGTGCCAGCAGCCTTCGACAGGGGGCCGGGGAGCTGTTTTTT